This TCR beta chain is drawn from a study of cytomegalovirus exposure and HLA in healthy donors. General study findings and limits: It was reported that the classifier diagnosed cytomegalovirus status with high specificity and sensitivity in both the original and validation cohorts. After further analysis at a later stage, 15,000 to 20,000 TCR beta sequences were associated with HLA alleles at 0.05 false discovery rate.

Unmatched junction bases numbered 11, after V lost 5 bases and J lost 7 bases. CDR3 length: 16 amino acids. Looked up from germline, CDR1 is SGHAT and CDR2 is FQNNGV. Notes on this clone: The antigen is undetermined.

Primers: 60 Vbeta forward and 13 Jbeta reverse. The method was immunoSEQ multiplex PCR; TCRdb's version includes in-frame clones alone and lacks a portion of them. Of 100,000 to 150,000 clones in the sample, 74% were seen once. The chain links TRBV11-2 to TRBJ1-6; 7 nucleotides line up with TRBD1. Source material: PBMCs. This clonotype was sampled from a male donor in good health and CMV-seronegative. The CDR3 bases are TGTGCCAGCAGCGACCCCCGACAGGGAATCAATTCACCCCTCCACTTT. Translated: CASSDPRQGINSPLHF.